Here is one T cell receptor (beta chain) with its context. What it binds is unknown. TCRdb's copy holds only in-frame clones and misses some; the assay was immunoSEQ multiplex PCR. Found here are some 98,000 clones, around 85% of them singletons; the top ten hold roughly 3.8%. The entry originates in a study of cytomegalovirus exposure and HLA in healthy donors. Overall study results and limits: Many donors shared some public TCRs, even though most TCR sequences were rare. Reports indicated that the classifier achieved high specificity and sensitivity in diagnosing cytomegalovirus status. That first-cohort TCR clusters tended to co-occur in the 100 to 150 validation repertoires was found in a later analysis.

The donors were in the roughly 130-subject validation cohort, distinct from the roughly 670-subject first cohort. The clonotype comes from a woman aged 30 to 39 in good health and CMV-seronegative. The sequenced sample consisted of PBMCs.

The CDR3 DNA reads TGCGCCAGCAGCCTCATAGAAGTACGAGAGCAGTTCTTC. Translation: CASSLIEVREQFF. The V gene is TRBV4-1, the J gene TRBJ2-1; no firm D call. From germline, CDR1 is MGHRA and CDR2 YSYEKL. The V and J ends lost 4 bases and 10 bases respectively, with 14 bases between them. The CDR3 is made up of 13 amino acids.